The entry below gives a single TCR beta chain sequence along with its context. Its antigen is as yet unknown. Primed by a sample-barcoded 5' primer and a J-beta primer mix, a second PCR proceeded for 7 to 11 cycles. TCRdb processed the 5' RACE reads anew with MiXCR; each CDR3 protein has one entry. The sample yields about a million distinct CDR3 sequences, around 54% seen once. The data derive from a study of blood T cells in healthy people across ages. The germline V gene encodes CDR1 SGHVS and CDR2 FQNEAQ. Between the trimmed V and J ends, which lost 1 base and 2 bases, there was a span of 13 bases. CDR3 length: 16 residues. The donors, healthy Caucasians from Russia, were aged 6 to 90. Study findings and constraints: Older age went with lower TCR beta diversity per million T cells, in a roughly linear way. PBMCs went unsorted, and a conclusive naive versus antigen-experienced comparison was therefore prevented.

V is TRBV7-8 and J is TRBJ2-3, with D possibly matching TRBD1 (5 bases). Sequencing was performed on blood. The TCR was taken from a woman aged 60-75 years in good health. As DNA, the CDR3 is TGTGCCAGCAGCTTAGAGTTGGGGCGGAACACAGATACGCAGTATTTT. Translating it yields CASSLELGRNTDTQYF.